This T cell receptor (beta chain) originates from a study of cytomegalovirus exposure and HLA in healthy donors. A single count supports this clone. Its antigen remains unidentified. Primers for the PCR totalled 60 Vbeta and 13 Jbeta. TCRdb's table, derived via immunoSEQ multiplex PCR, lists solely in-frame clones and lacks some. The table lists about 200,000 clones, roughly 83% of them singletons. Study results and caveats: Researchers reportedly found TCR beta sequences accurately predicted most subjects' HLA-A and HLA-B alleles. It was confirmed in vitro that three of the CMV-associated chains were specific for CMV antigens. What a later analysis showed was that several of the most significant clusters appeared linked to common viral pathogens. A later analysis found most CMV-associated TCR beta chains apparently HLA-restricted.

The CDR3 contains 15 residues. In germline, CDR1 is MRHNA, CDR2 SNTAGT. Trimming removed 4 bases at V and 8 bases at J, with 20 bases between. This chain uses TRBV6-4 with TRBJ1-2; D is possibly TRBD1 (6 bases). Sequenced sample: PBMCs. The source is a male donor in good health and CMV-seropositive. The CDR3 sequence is CASSAQYYREGGYTF. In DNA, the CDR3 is TGTGCCAGCAGTGCACAATACTACAGGGAAGGAGGCTACACCTTC.